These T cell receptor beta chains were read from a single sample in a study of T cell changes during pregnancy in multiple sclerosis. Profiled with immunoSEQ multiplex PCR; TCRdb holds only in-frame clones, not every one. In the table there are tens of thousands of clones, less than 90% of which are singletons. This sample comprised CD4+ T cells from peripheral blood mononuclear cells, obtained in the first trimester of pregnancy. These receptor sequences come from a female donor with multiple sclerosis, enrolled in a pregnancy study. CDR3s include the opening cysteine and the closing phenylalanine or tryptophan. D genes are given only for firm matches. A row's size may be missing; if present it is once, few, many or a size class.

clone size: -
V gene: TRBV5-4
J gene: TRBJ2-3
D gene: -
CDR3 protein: CASSLPADTQYF
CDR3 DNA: TGTGCCAGCAGCTTGCCCGCAGATACGCAGTATTTT

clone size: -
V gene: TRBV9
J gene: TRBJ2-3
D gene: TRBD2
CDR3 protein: CASSVRWTSGSTDTQYF
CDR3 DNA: TGTGCCAGCAGCGTACGATGGACTAGCGGGAGCACAGATACGCAGTATTTT

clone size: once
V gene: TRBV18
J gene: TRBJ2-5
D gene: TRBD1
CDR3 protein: CASSPLETGFGGETQYF
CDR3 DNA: TGTGCCAGCTCACCATTGGAGACAGGGTTTGGTGGGGAGACCCAGTACTTC

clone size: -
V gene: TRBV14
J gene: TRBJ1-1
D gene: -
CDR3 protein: CASSRYGKQGPEAFF
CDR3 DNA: TGTGCCAGCAGCCGATACGGTAAACAGGGTCCTGAAGCTTTCTTT

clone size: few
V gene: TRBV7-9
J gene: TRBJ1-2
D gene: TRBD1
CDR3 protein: CASSYGTGDGYTF
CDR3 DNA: TGTGCCAGCAGCTATGGGACAGGGGATGGCTACACCTTC

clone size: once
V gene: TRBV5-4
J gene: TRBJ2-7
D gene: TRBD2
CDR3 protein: CASSLAGGPKEQYF
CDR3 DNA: TGTGCCAGCAGCTTGGCGGGAGGGCCGAAAGAGCAGTACTTC

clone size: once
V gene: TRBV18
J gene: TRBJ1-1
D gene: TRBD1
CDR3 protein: CASSPQTGKNTEAFF
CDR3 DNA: TGTGCCAGCTCACCACAGACAGGGAAAAACACTGAAGCTTTCTTT

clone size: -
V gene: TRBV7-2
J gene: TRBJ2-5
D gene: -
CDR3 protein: CASSILSSSETQYF
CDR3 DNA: TGTGCCAGCAGCATCCTATCCTCTTCGGAGACCCAGTACTTC

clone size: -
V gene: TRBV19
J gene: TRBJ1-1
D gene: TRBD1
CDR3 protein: CASSSSGGSF
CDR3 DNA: TGTGCCAGTAGTTCATCAGGGGGATCCTTT

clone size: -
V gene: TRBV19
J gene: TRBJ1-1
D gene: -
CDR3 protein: CASSIAEGEAFF
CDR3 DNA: TGTGCCAGTAGTATCGCCGAGGGAGAAGCTTTCTTT

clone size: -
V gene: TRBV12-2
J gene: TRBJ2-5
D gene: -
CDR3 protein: CASRFIRTSGRSDQETQYF
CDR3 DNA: TGTGCAAGTCGCTTTATTAGGACTAGCGGGAGGAGCGATCAAGAGACCCAGTACTTC

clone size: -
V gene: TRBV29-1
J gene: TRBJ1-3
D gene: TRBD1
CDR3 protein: CSVGDRAGNTIYF
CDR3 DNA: TGCAGCGTTGGGGACAGGGCTGGAAACACCATATATTTT

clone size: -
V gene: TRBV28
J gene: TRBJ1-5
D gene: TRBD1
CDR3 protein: CASSNDRGPNQPQHF
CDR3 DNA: TGTGCCAGCAGTAACGACAGGGGGCCCAATCAGCCCCAGCATTTT

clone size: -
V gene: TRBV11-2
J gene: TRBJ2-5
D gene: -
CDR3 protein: CASSLDRDTGLSQYF
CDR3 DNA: TGTGCCAGCAGCTTAGACCGGGACACGGGTTTGTCCCAGTACTTC

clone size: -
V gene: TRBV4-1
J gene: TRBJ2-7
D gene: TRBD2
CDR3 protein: CASSLASLTSGTGEQYF
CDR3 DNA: TGCGCCAGCAGCCTCGCCTCATTGACTAGCGGGACCGGCGAGCAGTACTTC

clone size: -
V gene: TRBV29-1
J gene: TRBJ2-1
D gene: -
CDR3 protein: CSAGDYPSSYNEQFF
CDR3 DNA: TGCAGCGCAGGGGACTATCCGAGCTCCTACAATGAGCAGTTCTTC

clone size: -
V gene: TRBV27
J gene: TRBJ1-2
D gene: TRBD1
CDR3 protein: CASSSYGVKGTGAGGYTF
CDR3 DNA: TGTGCCAGCAGTTCTTACGGGGTAAAAGGGACAGGGGCCGGTGGCTACACCTTC

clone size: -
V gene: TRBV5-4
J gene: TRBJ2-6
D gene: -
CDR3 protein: CASSSGAVTGANVLTF
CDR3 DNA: TGTGCCAGCAGCTCCGGTGCGGTCACTGGGGCCAACGTCCTGACTTTC

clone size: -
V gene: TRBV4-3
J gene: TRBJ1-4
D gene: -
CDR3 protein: CASSQAGVGKLFF
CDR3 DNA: TGCGCCAGCAGCCAAGCCGGGGTGGGAAAACTGTTTTTT

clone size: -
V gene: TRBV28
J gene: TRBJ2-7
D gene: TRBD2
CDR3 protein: CASSPRLAGNEQYF
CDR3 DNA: TGTGCCAGCAGCCCCCGACTAGCGGGAAACGAGCAGTACTTC

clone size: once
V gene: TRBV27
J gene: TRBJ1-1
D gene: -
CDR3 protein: CASSLSFTRITGEAFF
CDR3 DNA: TGTGCCAGCAGTTTATCGTTCACGCGTATTACAGGGGAAGCTTTCTTT

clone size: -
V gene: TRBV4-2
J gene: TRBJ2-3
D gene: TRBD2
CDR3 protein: CASSPGLAGWKDTQYF
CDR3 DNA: TGTGCCAGCAGCCCGGGACTAGCGGGGTGGAAAGATACGCAGTATTTT

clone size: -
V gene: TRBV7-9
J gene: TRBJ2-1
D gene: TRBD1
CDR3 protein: CASSLGGTGLRSPLF
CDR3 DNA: TGTGCCAGCAGCTTAGGGGGGACAGGGCTAAGGTCTCCACTCTTC

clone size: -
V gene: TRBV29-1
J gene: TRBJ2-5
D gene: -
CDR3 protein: CSVEDPGQFQETQYF
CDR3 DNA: TGCAGCGTTGAAGATCCGGGACAATTCCAAGAGACCCAGTACTTC

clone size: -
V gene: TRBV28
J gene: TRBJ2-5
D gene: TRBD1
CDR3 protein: CASRGQGAGETQYF
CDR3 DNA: TGTGCCAGCAGGGGACAGGGGGCAGGAGAGACCCAGTACTTC

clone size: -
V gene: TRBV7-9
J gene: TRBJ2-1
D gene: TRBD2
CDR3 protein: CASSFFASGRNEQFF
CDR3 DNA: TGTGCCAGCAGCTTCTTTGCTAGCGGGAGAAATGAGCAGTTCTTC

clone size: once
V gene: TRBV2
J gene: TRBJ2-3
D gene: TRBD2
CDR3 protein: CASSVLAGGRDTQYF
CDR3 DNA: TGTGCCAGCAGTGTCCTAGCGGGAGGGCGTGATACGCAGTATTTT

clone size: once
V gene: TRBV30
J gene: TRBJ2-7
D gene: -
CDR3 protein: CAWMQGSHEQYF
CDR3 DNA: TGTGCCTGGATGCAGGGATCCCACGAGCAGTACTTC

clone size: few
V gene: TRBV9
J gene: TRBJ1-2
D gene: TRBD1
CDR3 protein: CASSLDRGQGGYTF
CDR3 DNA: TGTGCCAGCAGCCTCGACAGGGGGCAGGGTGGCTACACCTTC

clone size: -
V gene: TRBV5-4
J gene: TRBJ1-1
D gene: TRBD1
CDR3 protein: CASSLDGTGEAFF
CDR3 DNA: TGTGCCAGCAGCTTGGATGGGACAGGGGAAGCTTTCTTT

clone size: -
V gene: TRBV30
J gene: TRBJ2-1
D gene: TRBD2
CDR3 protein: CACDLGLAGGAEQFF
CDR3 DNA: TGTGCCTGCGACCTTGGACTAGCGGGAGGGGCTGAGCAGTTCTTC

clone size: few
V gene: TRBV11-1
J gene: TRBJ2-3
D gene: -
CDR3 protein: CASSFSLTDTQYF
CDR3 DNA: TGTGCCAGCAGCTTCTCTCTCACAGATACGCAGTATTTT

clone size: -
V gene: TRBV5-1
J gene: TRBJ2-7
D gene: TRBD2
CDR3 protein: CASSWGLAGGSYEQYF
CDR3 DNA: TGCGCCAGCAGCTGGGGACTAGCGGGAGGTAGCTACGAGCAGTACTTC

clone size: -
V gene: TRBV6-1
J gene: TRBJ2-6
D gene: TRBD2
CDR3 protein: CASVTGGSGANVLTF
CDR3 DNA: TGTGCCAGCGTGACGGGGGGGTCTGGGGCCAACGTCCTGACTTTC

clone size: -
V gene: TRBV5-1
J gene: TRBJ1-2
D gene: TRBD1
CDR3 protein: CASSPDRDYGYTF
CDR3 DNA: TGCGCCAGCAGCCCAGACAGGGACTATGGCTACACCTTC

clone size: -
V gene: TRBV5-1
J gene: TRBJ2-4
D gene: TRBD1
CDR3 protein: CASSLAGQGDIQYF
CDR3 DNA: TGCGCCAGCAGCTTGGCAGGTCAGGGGGACATTCAGTACTTC